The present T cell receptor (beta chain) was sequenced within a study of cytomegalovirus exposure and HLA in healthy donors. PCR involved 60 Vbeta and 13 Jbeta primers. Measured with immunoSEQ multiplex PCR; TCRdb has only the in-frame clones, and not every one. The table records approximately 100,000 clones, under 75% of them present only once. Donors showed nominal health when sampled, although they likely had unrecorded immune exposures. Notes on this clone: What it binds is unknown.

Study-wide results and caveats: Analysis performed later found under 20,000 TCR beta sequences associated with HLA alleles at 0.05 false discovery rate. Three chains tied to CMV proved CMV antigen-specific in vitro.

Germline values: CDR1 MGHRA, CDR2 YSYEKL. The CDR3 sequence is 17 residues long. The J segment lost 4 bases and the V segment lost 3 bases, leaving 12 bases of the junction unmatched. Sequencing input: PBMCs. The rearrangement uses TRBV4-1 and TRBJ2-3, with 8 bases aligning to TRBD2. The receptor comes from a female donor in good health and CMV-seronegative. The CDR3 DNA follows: TGCGCCAGCAGCCAGCCCGGACTAGCCCGGGATTCAGATACGCAGTATTTT. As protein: CASSQPGLARDSDTQYF.